This entry lists 27 T cell receptor beta chains sequenced from one sample in a study of blood T cell repertoires in COVID-19. Only in-frame clones appear in the TCRdb table, and some are missing; sequencing was by immunoSEQ multiplex PCR. The sample includes 350,000 to 400,000 clones, over 75% of them seen just once. The specimen was PBMCs or T cells enriched from blood (not recorded which). The receptors here all came from a man in his forties in a cohort exposed to, infected with or recovered from COVID-19 (not recorded which).

The gene calls are TRBV24-1 and TRBJ2-3; 9 bases align to TRBD1. Germline trimming cut 5 bases from V and 7 bases from J; bases unmatched to any gene: 12. The CDR3 totals 16 residues. Germline loops: CDR1 KGHDR, CDR2 SFDVKD. As DNA, the CDR3 is TGTGCCACCAGTGCCAAACCGGGACAGGGTGATCATACGCAGTATTTT. It translates to CATSAKPGQGDHTQYF.

This clone appeared a single time. This chain joins TRBV19 and TRBJ2-7, with 11 nucleotides matching TRBD1. CDR3 length equals 17 residues. Per the germline V gene, CDR1 is LNHDA and CDR2 is SQIVND (reference sequence). V was clipped by 6 bases and J by 7 bases; unmatched bases: 17. DNA for the CDR3: TGTGCCAGTAGATATTCCGGACAGGGGGCAGATCTTTGGGAGCAGTACTTC. Protein: CASRYSGQGADLWEQYF.

The CDR3 nucleotides read TGTGCCATCAGTATCCCAGGACAGCAAGCTAGCACAGATACGCAGTATTTT. Amino acids: CAISIPGQQASTDTQYF. The chain uses TRBV10-3 and TRBJ2-3; the D gene is possibly TRBD1 (6 bases). CDR3 length: 17 amino acids. Germline values: CDR1 ENHRY, CDR2 SYGVKD. The germline V and J ends were trimmed by 5 bases and 0 bases, with 18 bases remaining between them.

The rearrangement uses TRBV5-1 and TRBJ2-6, with TRBD2 as a possible D gene (6 bases). This CDR3 is built from 15 residues. The germline gives CDR1 SGHRS, CDR2 YFSETQ. With 2 bases removed from V and 4 bases from J, the gap between germline ends came to 10 bases. CDR3 loop: CASSFGEAGANVLTF. The CDR3, as DNA: TGCGCCAGCAGCTTCGGGGAGGCCGGGGCCAACGTCCTGACTTTC. The variable domain in full, with the rest retrieved from reference TRBV5-1 and TRBJ2-6, is KAGVTQTPRYLIKTRGQQVTLSCSPISGHRSVSWYQQTPGQGLQFLFEYFSETQRNKGNFPGRFSGRQFSNSRSEMNVSTLELGDSALYLCASSFGEAGANVLTFGAGSRLTVL.

The chain uses TRBV29-1 and TRBJ1-1, with D unresolved. The germline V gene has CDR1 SQVTM and CDR2 ANQGSEA. CDR3 length: 13 amino acids. V lost 7 bases to trimming and J lost 1 base, with 13 bases between them. The chain's CDR3 is CSAAVVANTEAFF. The CDR3 DNA follows: TGCAGCGCCGCGGTGGTGGCGAACACTGAAGCTTTCTTT.

The chain carries TRBV5-1 and TRBJ1-4; D gene unclear. Germline lookup yields CDR1 SGHRS and CDR2 YFSETQ. Trimming cost V 2 bases and J 0 bases, with 8 bases left between them. The CDR3 runs to 15 residues. The CDR3: CASSFAGSTNEKLFF. The DNA of the CDR3 is TGCGCCAGCAGCTTTGCGGGATCAACTAATGAAAAACTGTTTTTT.

The chain links TRBV28 to TRBJ2-7; maybe TRBD2 (6 bases). The CDR3 has 13 amino acids. Germline-derived CDR1 and CDR2 are MDHEN and SYDVKM. With 4 bases removed from V and 2 bases from J, the gap between germline ends came to 9 bases. The CDR3 spells CASSSGVPYEQYF. CDR3 sequence (DNA): TGTGCCAGCAGTTCGGGGGTACCCTACGAGCAGTACTTC.

The chain combines TRBV2 with TRBJ2-1; unclear D gene. CDR1 is SNHLY, CDR2 FYNNEI, per germline. V shed 2 bases and J shed 9 bases, with 20 bases lying between them. This CDR3 region has 16 residues. In nucleotides, the CDR3 is TGTGCCAGCAGTGAACGTACGCCCTTGCGAGGTACTGAGCAGTTCTTC. As protein: CASSERTPLRGTEQFF. The full variable domain, with the rest looked up from reference TRBV2 and TRBJ2-1, is EPEVTQTPSHQVTQMGQEVILRCVPISNHLYFYWYRQILGQKVEFLVSFYNNEISEKSEIFDDQFSVERPDGSNFTLKIRSTKLEDSAMYFCASSERTPLRGTEQFFGPGTRLTVL.

The chain is built from TRBV7-7 and TRBJ2-1; TRBD2 matches 13 bases. V was pared by 5 bases and J by 7 bases, with 5 bases of the junction left unmatched. The CDR3 contains 15 residues. Germline V CDR1 and CDR2: SSHAT, FNYEAQ (reference sequence). The CDR3 DNA sequence: TGTGCCAGCAGCCGGACTAGCGGGAGTGTAAATGAGCAGTTCTTC. This encodes CASSRTSGSVNEQFF. Full variable domain (rest looked up from reference TRBV7-7 and TRBJ2-1): GAGVSQSPRYKVTKRGQDVTLRCDPISSHATLYWYQQALGQGPEFLTYFNYEAQPDKSGLPSDRFSAERPEGSISTLTIQRTEQRDSAMYRCASSRTSGSVNEQFFGPGTRLTVL.

This clone turned up a few times. The chain recombines TRBV5-1 with TRBJ2-2, with D uncertain. There are 14 residues in the CDR3. Germline-derived CDR1 and CDR2 are SGHRS and YFSETQ. V was shortened by 4 bases and J by 3 bases, with 10 bases between the two germline ends. The CDR3 sequence is CASSPYTDTGELFF. The CDR3 bases are TGCGCCAGCAGCCCTTATACAGACACCGGGGAGCTGTTTTTT.

V and J are TRBV19 and TRBJ2-3; 11 nucleotides agree with TRBD2. Germline CDR1 is LNHDA and CDR2 is SQIVND (reference sequence). CDR3 length equals 18 residues. The trim removed 3 bases at V and 0 bases at J, leaving 8 bases unmatched. CDR3 protein: CASSMGIAGGTSTDTQYF. The CDR3 nucleotides are TGTGCCAGTAGTATGGGGATAGCGGGAGGGACTAGCACAGATACGCAGTATTTT.

The V gene is TRBV29-1, the J gene TRBJ1-2; D is possibly TRBD1 (5 bases). V was pared by 7 bases and J by 5 bases, with 20 bases between. The CDR3 length is 14 residues. The germline CDR1 and CDR2 sequences are SQVTM and ANQGSEA. CDR3 residues: CSAPRPGRTYGYTF. CDR3 DNA: TGCAGCGCCCCCCGCCCTGGCAGGACATATGGCTACACCTTC.

This clone was observed a single time. J is TRBJ1-1 and V is TRBV29-1; maybe TRBD1 (5 bases). Trimming took off 4 bases at V and 5 bases at J, with 11 bases between the two ends. Germline assignment: CDR1 SQVTM and CDR2 ANQGSEA. The CDR3 has 12 amino acids. CDR3 loop: CSVVRGRTEAFF. CDR3 sequence (DNA): TGCAGCGTTGTCCGGGGGAGGACTGAAGCTTTCTTT.

The gene calls are TRBV4-1 and TRBJ2-7; 12 nucleotides align to TRBD2. Germline V CDR1 and CDR2: MGHRA, YSYEKL. The junction had 4 bases not matched to a gene; V was cut back by 3 bases and J by 4 bases. The CDR3 extends over 15 amino acids. In DNA, the CDR3 is TGCGCCAGCAGCCAGTCGACTAGCGGGAGTTACGAGCAGTACTTC. Translation gives CASSQSTSGSYEQYF.

This chain links TRBV2 with TRBJ2-7; the D gene is possibly TRBD1 (5 bases). CDR1 is SNHLY, CDR2 FYNNEI, per germline. This CDR3 has 16 residues. The V end was cut by 0 bases, the J end by 2 bases, with 14 bases between. The DNA for the CDR3 is TGTGCCAGCAGTGAAGCGGGCAGGGTAGGGGCCTACGAGCAGTACTTC. Translation gives CASSEAGRVGAYEQYF.

The V gene is TRBV11-2, the J gene TRBJ2-2, with 10 positions matching TRBD2. Losses at the gene ends were 5 bases for V and 0 bases for J; bases not matched to a gene: 6. This CDR3 is built from 17 residues. The germline V gene has CDR1 SGHAT and CDR2 FQNNGV. In DNA form, the CDR3 reads TGTGCCAGCAGCCCATTAGGACTAGCGGCGAACACCGGGGAGCTGTTTTTT. Residues: CASSPLGLAANTGELFF.

This chain joins TRBV7-2 and TRBJ1-2; 8 nucleotides match TRBD1. This CDR3 comprises 14 residues. Germline V gene lookup returns CDR1 SGHTA and CDR2 FQGNSA. Germline trimming cut 6 bases from V and 4 bases from J; bases unmatched to any gene: 7. The CDR3 here is CASSGQGSPYGYTF. CDR3 bases: TGTGCCAGCAGTGGACAGGGCTCTCCCTATGGCTACACCTTC.

V gene TRBV30 combines with J gene TRBJ2-4; D is possibly TRBD1 (7 bases). The CDR3 totals 13 residues. V lost 5 bases to trimming and J lost 3 bases, with 11 bases between them. Germline V CDR1 and CDR2: GTSNPN, SVGIG (reference sequence). The CDR3 spells CAWDQGGKNIQYF. The DNA for the CDR3 is TGTGCCTGGGATCAGGGGGGCAAAAACATTCAGTACTTC. Full variable domain (remainder filled in from reference TRBV30 and TRBJ2-4): SQTIHQWPATLVQPVGSPLSLECTVEGTSNPNLYWYRQAAGRGLQLLFYSVGIGQISSEVPQNLSASRPQDRQFILSSKKLLLSDSGFYLCAWDQGGKNIQYFGAGTRLSVL.

V gene TRBV20-1 combines with J gene TRBJ1-4, with TRBD1 as a possible D gene (6 bases). The V gene's germline CDR1 is DFQATT and CDR2 SNEGSKA (reference sequence). There are 11 residues in the CDR3. This chain's CDR3 is CGGNFKEKLFF. DNA of the CDR3: TGCGGGGGCAATTTTAAGGAAAAACTGTTTTTT.

V gene TRBV10-3 combines with J gene TRBJ2-3, with 13 positions matching TRBD2. This CDR3 is built from 15 residues. V trimming: 6 bases; J trimming: 2 bases; junction bases outside the gene matches: 2. From germline, CDR1 is ENHRY and CDR2 SYGVKD. CDR3 sequence reads: CAIRGLAGNTDTQYF. The DNA for the CDR3 is TGTGCCATCAGGGGACTAGCGGGAAACACAGATACGCAGTATTTT.

J is TRBJ1-2 and V is TRBV11-2; TRBD1 matches 8 bases. The CDR3 sequence is 15 residues long. V lost 7 bases and J lost 5; bases outside the gene matches: 12. Germline V gives CDR1 SGHAT, CDR2 FQNNGV. CDR3 region: CASTRLGQGVYGYTF. CDR3 DNA: TGTGCCAGCACCCGATTAGGACAGGGAGTATATGGCTACACCTTC. Complete variable domain (other parts from reference TRBV11-2 and TRBJ1-2): EAGVAQSPRYKIIEKRQSVAFWCNPISGHATLYWYQQILGQGPKLLIQFQNNGVVDDSQLPKDRFSAERLKGVDSTLKIQPAKLEDSAVYLCASTRLGQGVYGYTFGSGTRLTVV.

The rearrangement uses TRBV27 and TRBJ2-5, with 8 bases aligning to TRBD1. CDR1 MNHEY and CDR2 SMNVEV come from the germline V gene (reference sequence). V lost 5 bases and J lost 1; bases outside the gene matches: 6. This CDR3 comprises 15 residues. DNA for the CDR3: TGTGCCAGCAGTATAGGACAGGGCCTCCAAGAGACCCAGTACTTC. Translated: CASSIGQGLQETQYF.

In the case of this clone: The same CDR3 can be traced to other DNA sequences in this sample. The chain recombines TRBV19 with TRBJ2-1; D might be TRBD2 (6 bases). Germline V CDR1 and CDR2: LNHDA, SQIVND (reference sequence). The CDR3 sequence is 15 residues long. V lost 3 bases and J 0 bases, leaving 9 bases between the germline ends. The CDR3 DNA reads as TGTGCCAGTAGTATTTCCGGGAGCTCCTACAATGAGCAGTTCTTC. This codes for CASSISGSSYNEQFF.

The gene calls are TRBV4-1 and TRBJ1-1; D uncertain. The germline V gene has CDR1 MGHRA and CDR2 YSYEKL. V dropped 1 base and J dropped 3 bases, with 6 bases sitting between them. The CDR3 is 13 amino acids. Written as DNA, the CDR3 is TGCGCCAGCAGCCAAGCCGGGGACACTGAAGCTTTCTTT. Translation: CASSQAGDTEAFF.

The chain uses TRBV30 and TRBJ2-4; perhaps TRBD1 as D (5 bases). Germline V gives CDR1 GTSNPN, CDR2 SVGIG (reference sequence). V was cut by 0 bases and J by 8 bases, with 17 bases left in between. This CDR3 spans 15 amino acids. In DNA form, the CDR3 reads TGTGCCTGGAGTGTCCTTGGGCAGGGTTCTGACATTCAGTACTTC. Residues: CAWSVLGQGSDIQYF. The full variable domain, its missing parts supplied by reference TRBV30 and TRBJ2-4, is SQTIHQWPATLVQPVGSPLSLECTVEGTSNPNLYWYRQAAGRGLQLLFYSVGIGQISSEVPQNLSASRPQDRQFILSSKKLLLSDSGFYLCAWSVLGQGSDIQYFGAGTRLSVL.

This clone appeared once. The chain is built from TRBV5-8 and TRBJ2-1; TRBD2 agrees at 7 bases. Germline V gene data show CDR1 as SGHTS and CDR2 as YDEGEE. Trimming at V came to 0 bases and at J to 4 bases, leaving 4 bases not matched to a gene. CDR3 length equals 15 residues. The CDR3, as DNA: TGTGCCAGCAGCTTGGATACTAGCGTGTACAATGAGCAGTTCTTC. Amino acid sequence: CASSLDTSVYNEQFF.

The chain couples TRBV5-1 to TRBJ2-7, with D tentatively TRBD2 (6 bases). Per germline, CDR1 SGHRS and CDR2 YFSETQ. V was clipped by 0 bases and J by 2 bases, with 9 bases between them. CDR3 length: 14 residues. CDR3 in amino acids: CASSLDLAPYEQYF. The CDR3 DNA reads as TGCGCCAGCAGCTTGGACCTAGCGCCCTACGAGCAGTACTTC.